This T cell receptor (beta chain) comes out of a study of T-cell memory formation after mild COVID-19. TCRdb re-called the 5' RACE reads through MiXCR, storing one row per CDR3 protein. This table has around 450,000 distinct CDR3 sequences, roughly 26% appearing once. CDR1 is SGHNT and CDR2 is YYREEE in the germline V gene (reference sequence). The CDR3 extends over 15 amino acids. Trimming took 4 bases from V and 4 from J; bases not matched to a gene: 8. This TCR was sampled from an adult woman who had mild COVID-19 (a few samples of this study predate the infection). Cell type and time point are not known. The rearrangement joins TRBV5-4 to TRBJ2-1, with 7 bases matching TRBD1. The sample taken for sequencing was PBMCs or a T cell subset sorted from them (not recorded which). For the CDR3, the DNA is TGTGCCAGCAGCAAGACTCCGGGACAGTACAATGAGCAGTTCTTC. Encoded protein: CASSKTPGQYNEQFF.